Following are 8 T cell receptor beta chains from one sample sequenced in a study of cytomegalovirus exposure and HLA in healthy donors. PCR primers comprised 60 Vbeta and 13 Jbeta primers. Only in-frame clones appear in the TCRdb table, and some are missing; sequencing was by immunoSEQ multiplex PCR. The clone table shows under 200,000 clones, with the ten largest holding roughly 2%. Sample: PBMCs. The receptors stem from a man aged 25-40 years in good health and CMV-seronegative.

Concerning this clone: Other DNA sequences in this sample translate to the same CDR3. The genes are TRBV6-5 and TRBJ1-2; no definite D call. The V end lost 5 bases, the J end lost 8 bases, and 9 bases lay between the germline ends. Germline CDR1 MNHEY, CDR2 SVGAGI. The CDR3 length is 11 residues. The CDR3: CASSRGGGYTF. CDR3 nucleotides: TGTGCCAGCAGTCGAGGAGGGGGCTACACCTTC.

V is TRBV7-2 and J is TRBJ2-3; a possible D gene is TRBD2 (6 bases). Between the trimmed V and J ends, which lost 5 bases and 4 bases, there was a span of 16 bases. The CDR3 contains 15 residues. Germline V CDR1 and CDR2: SGHTA, FQGNSA. This CDR3 reads CASSPTSYTPDTQYF. CDR3 nucleotides: TGTGCCAGCAGCCCGACTAGTTATACCCCAGATACGCAGTATTTT.

V and J are TRBV18 and TRBJ2-3; D remains unclear. The CDR3 has 16 residues. V was trimmed by 0 bases and J by 2 bases, leaving 12 bases between them. Per germline, CDR1 KGHSH and CDR2 LQKENI. CDR3 DNA sequence: TGTGCCAGCTCACCACCCCAGGCCACCTACACAGATACGCAGTATTTT. This encodes CASSPPQATYTDTQYF.

The chain recombines TRBV6-5 with TRBJ2-1; TRBD2 matches 14 bases. V gave up 7 bases and J gave up 14 bases; unmatched junction bases: 10. There are 14 residues in the CDR3. Per germline, CDR1 MNHEY and CDR2 SVGAGI. The CDR3 loop is CASTPGLAGEREFF. In nucleotides, the CDR3 is TGTGCCAGCACCCCGGGACTAGCGGGGGAGAGGGAGTTCTTC.

CDR3 nucleotides: TGTGCCAGCCAGGGCTCCTCTGGGGCCAACGTCCTGACTTTC. Translated: CASQGSSGANVLTF. V is TRBV28 and J is TRBJ2-6, with TRBD1 as a possible D gene (5 bases). This CDR3 has 14 amino acids. CDR1 and CDR2 (germline): MDHEN, SYDVKM. Trimming took 8 bases from V and 0 from J, leaving 8 bases between them. Looking up the rest from reference TRBV28 and TRBJ2-6 gives the full variable domain: DVKVTQSSRYLVKRTGEKVFLECVQDMDHENMFWYRQDPGLGLRLIYFSYDVKMKEKGDIPEGYSVSREKKERFSLILESASTNQTSMYLCASQGSSGANVLTFGAGSRLTVL.

V and J are TRBV10-1 and TRBJ2-6; D unresolved. Germline CDR1 reads WNHNN; CDR2 reads SYGVQD (reference sequence). This CDR3 region has 15 residues. V was pared by 5 bases and J by 2 bases, with 10 bases between. DNA of the CDR3: TGCGCCAGCAGTCGAACCGGAGCTGGGGCCAACGTCCTGACTTTC. This sequence encodes CASSRTGAGANVLTF.

The chain joins TRBV6-1 to TRBJ2-5; 8 bases fit TRBD2. This CDR3 region has 14 residues. With 8 bases clipped from V and 2 bases from J, the junction kept 7 bases outside the gene matches. Germline V CDR1 and CDR2: MNHNS, SASEGT. The CDR3, as DNA: TGTGCCAGCCGTACGGGGGGGATACAAGAGACCCAGTACTTC. Translating gives CASRTGGIQETQYF.

The chain employs TRBV19 and TRBJ2-5; no reliable D call. V was shortened by 4 bases and J by 5 bases, with 14 bases between the two germline ends. CDR3 length: 14 residues. The germline V gene encodes CDR1 LNHDA and CDR2 SQIVND (reference sequence). The CDR3 nucleotides are TGTGCCAGTAGTAAGCCCTTTAGTGAGGAGACCCAGTACTTC. Translated, it gives CASSKPFSEETQYF.